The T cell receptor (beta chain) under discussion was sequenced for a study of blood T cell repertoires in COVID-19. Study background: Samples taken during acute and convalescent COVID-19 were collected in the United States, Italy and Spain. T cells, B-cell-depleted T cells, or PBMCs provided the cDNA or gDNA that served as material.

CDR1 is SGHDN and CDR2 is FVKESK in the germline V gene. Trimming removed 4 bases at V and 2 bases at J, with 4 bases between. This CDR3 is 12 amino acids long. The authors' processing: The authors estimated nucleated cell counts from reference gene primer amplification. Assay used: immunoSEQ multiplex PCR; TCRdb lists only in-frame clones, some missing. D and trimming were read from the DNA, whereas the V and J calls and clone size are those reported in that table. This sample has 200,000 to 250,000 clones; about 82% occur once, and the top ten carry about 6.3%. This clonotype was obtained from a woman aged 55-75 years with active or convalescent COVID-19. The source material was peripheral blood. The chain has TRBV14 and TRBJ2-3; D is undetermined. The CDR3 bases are TGTGCCAGCAGCCCTTTCACAGATACGCAGTATTTT. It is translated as CASSPFTDTQYF.